The 20 T cell receptor beta chains below were found in one sample sequenced in a study of shared clonotypes between healthy human individuals. Sequenced by immunoSEQ multiplex PCR; TCRdb stores in-frame clones only, minus some. Counted here are roughly 2.5 million clones, 85% to 95% occurring once; the ten biggest clones make up roughly 0.14%. The sequenced material came from naive CD4+ T cells sorted from blood. Regarding subset: CD45RA+ positively selected. The receptors here all came from a man in his late teens or twenties in good health.

The rearrangement links TRBV6-1 to TRBJ2-5, with 10 nucleotides matching TRBD1. From germline, CDR1 is MNHNS and CDR2 SASEGT. J gave up 4 bases and V 7 bases, and 6 bases lay outside the gene matches. The length of the CDR3 is 14 residues. In DNA, the CDR3 is TGTGCCAGCACCGACAGGGGGCGGGGAGAGACCCAGTACTTC. Translation: CASTDRGRGETQYF.

A remark on this clone: The same CDR3 also results from other DNA sequences found in this sample. The chain carries TRBV6-1 and TRBJ1-1; D is uncertain. There are 11 residues in the CDR3. CDR1 and CDR2 (germline): MNHNS, SASEGT. V was pared by 6 bases and J by 6 bases, with 8 bases between. In DNA, the CDR3 is TGTGCCAGCAGCCCGAGGTCTGAAGCTTTCTTT. Residues: CASSPRSEAFF.

V and J are TRBV11-3 and TRBJ2-3, with TRBD2 matching 10 bases. In germline, CDR1 is SGHNT, CDR2 YENEEA. Trimming at V came to 3 bases and at J to 1 base, leaving 7 bases not matched to a gene. This CDR3 is built from 17 residues. Here the CDR3 DNA reads TGTGCCAGCAGCTTGCTAGCGGGAGAGGGGGGCACAGATACGCAGTATTTT. Translation gives CASSLLAGEGGTDTQYF. The full variable domain, rest sourced from reference TRBV11-3 and TRBJ2-3, is EAGVVQSPRYKIIEKKQPVAFWCNPISGHNTLYWYLQNLGQGPELLIRYENEEAVDDSQLPKDRFSAERLKGVDSTLKIQPAELGDSAVYLCASSLLAGEGGTDTQYFGPGTRLTVL.

This clone came up once. The chain uses TRBV9 and TRBJ2-2, with D tentatively TRBD2 (5 bases). CDR3 size: 15 residues. Per the germline V gene, CDR1 is SGDLS and CDR2 is YYNGEE. The V and J ends lost 4 bases and 3 bases respectively, with 13 bases between them. As DNA, the CDR3 is TGTGCCAGCAGCACCCAGACGGGATACACCGGGGAGCTGTTTTTT. Translation: CASSTQTGYTGELFF.

DNA of the CDR3: TGTGCCAGCAGCTTAGAGGGGGTTACAGATACGCAGTATTTT. This codes for CASSLEGVTDTQYF. The V call is TRBV7-9, the J call TRBJ2-3, with D possibly TRBD1 on 6 matching bases. The CDR3 contains 14 residues. Looked up from germline, CDR1 is SEHNR and CDR2 is FQNEAQ (reference sequence). The V gene lost 1 base and the J gene lost 3 bases, with 8 bases spanning the gap.

In the case of this clone: Other DNA sequences from this sample encode an identical CDR3 as well. The V call is TRBV29-1, the J call TRBJ1-1; a possible D gene is TRBD1 (5 bases). V lost 3 bases and J lost 5, with 10 bases in between. Germline V gives CDR1 SQVTM, CDR2 ANQGSEA. CDR3 size: 12 residues. CDR3 bases: TGCAGCGTTGAGGGTGGGGGGACTGAAGCTTTCTTT. It specifies CSVEGGGTEAFF.

The chain recombines TRBV15 with TRBJ2-5; D call uncertain. Germline V gene data show CDR1 as LNHNV and CDR2 as YYDKDF (reference sequence). Trimming stripped 3 bases from V and 10 bases from J, with 21 bases between. This CDR3 is 15 amino acids long. Here the CDR3 reads CATSSHKTSLLDQYF. In DNA, the CDR3 is TGTGCCACCAGCAGCCACAAGACATCCCTATTGGACCAGTACTTC. Full variable domain (rest looked up from reference TRBV15 and TRBJ2-5): DAMVIQNPRYQVTQFGKPVTLSCSQTLNHNVMYWYQQKSSQAPKLLFHYYDKDFNNEADTPDNFQSRRPNTSFCFLDIRSPGLGDTAMYLCATSSHKTSLLDQYFGPGTRLLVL.

This clone was recorded once. The chain carries TRBV3-1 (or the pseudogene TRBV3-2) and TRBJ2-1; no definite D call. V was cut by 0 bases and J by 12 bases, with 0 bases left in between. This CDR3 contains 9 residues. The germline V gene encodes CDR1 LGHDT and CDR2 YNNKEL (reference sequence). The CDR3 DNA is TGTGCCAGCAGCCAAGAGCAGTTCTTC. The encoded protein is CASSQEQFF.

V usage is TRBV6-5 and J usage is TRBJ1-2; no reliable D call. The germline CDR1 and CDR2 sequences are MNHEY and SVGAGI. The CDR3 has 11 amino acids. The V gene lost 0 bases and the J gene lost 8 bases, with 4 bases spanning the gap. CDR3 sequence: CASSYSQGYTF. The CDR3 coding sequence is TGTGCCAGCAGTTACTCGCAAGGCTACACCTTC.

A remark on this clone: The same CDR3 is also encoded by other DNA sequences in this sample. The CDR3 region is CASSQGTGENYGYTF. The CDR3 DNA sequence: TGCGCCAGCAGCCAAGGGACAGGGGAAAACTATGGCTACACCTTC. The chain is built from TRBV4-1 and TRBJ1-2; 9 positions agree with TRBD1. With 1 base clipped from V and 2 bases from J, the junction kept 2 bases outside the gene matches. Germline CDR1 is MGHRA and CDR2 is YSYEKL. The CDR3 runs 15 residues.

The chain carries TRBV7-2 and TRBJ2-6, with TRBD1 as a possible D gene (6 bases). CDR3 length: 18 residues. V was clipped by 2 bases and J by 0 bases, with 14 bases between them. Germline V CDR1 and CDR2: SGHTA, FQGNSA. The CDR3: CASSLTSLTGSGANVLTF. The CDR3 DNA follows: TGTGCCAGCAGCTTAACCTCTTTGACAGGCTCTGGGGCCAACGTCCTGACTTTC. The full variable domain, with the rest looked up from reference TRBV7-2 and TRBJ2-6, is GAGVSQSPSNKVTEKGKDVELRCDPISGHTALYWYRQSLGQGLEFLIYFQGNSAPDKSGLPSDRFSAERTGGSVSTLTIQRTQQEDSAVYLCASSLTSLTGSGANVLTFGAGSRLTVL.

V gene TRBV15 combines with J gene TRBJ1-2; D remains unclear. Germline values: CDR1 LNHNV, CDR2 YYDKDF (reference sequence). Trimming stripped 0 bases from V and 5 bases from J, with 13 bases between. This CDR3 has 15 amino acids. The DNA for the CDR3 is TGTGCCACCAGCAGAGACCTCCTCTTCCGTTATGGCTACACCTTC. Encoded protein: CATSRDLLFRYGYTF.

J is TRBJ2-1 and V is TRBV9, with a weak D call TRBD2 (6 bases). Germline V gene lookup returns CDR1 SGDLS and CDR2 YYNGEE. This CDR3 has 18 amino acids. Trimming removed 0 bases at V and 6 bases at J, with 22 bases between. CDR3 amino acids: CASSVASWVGGTPNEQFF. The CDR3 bases are TGTGCCAGCAGCGTAGCTTCTTGGGTGGGCGGGACGCCCAATGAGCAGTTCTTC.

CDR3 sequence (DNA): TGTGCCAGCAGCCTTCAGACTAGCGGCACAGATACGCAGTATTTT. It encodes CASSLQTSGTDTQYF. The rearrangement joins TRBV7-2 to TRBJ2-3; 8 bases fit TRBD2. The CDR3 length is 15 residues. The junction had 5 bases not matched to a gene; V was cut back by 5 bases and J by 1 base. Germline V gives CDR1 SGHTA, CDR2 FQGNSA. The whole variable domain, filled in from reference TRBV7-2 and TRBJ2-3, reads GAGVSQSPSNKVTEKGKDVELRCDPISGHTALYWYRQSLGQGLEFLIYFQGNSAPDKSGLPSDRFSAERTGGSVSTLTIQRTQQEDSAVYLCASSLQTSGTDTQYFGPGTRLTVL.

This clone was seen a handful of times. This sample includes further DNA sequences coding for the same CDR3. This rearrangement joins TRBV7-9 to TRBJ2-7; maybe TRBD2 (6 bases). The CDR3 has 11 amino acids. The germline CDR1 and CDR2 sequences are SEHNR and FQNEAQ (reference sequence). The germline V and J ends were trimmed by 4 bases and 6 bases, with 7 bases remaining between them. CDR3 region: CASSSGVEQYF. CDR3 DNA sequence: TGTGCCAGCAGCTCGGGGGTCGAGCAGTACTTC.

The chain joins TRBV5-4 to TRBJ2-1; 10 nucleotides match TRBD2. V lost 3 bases to trimming and J lost 9 bases; unmatched junction nucleotides: 6. Germline CDR1 and CDR2: SGHNT and YYREEE (reference sequence). The CDR3 loop spans 14 amino acids. The CDR3 sequence is CASSSASGGGEQFF. The DNA of the CDR3 is TGTGCCAGCAGCTCGGCTAGCGGGGGAGGTGAGCAGTTCTTC.

The J gene is TRBJ2-1, the V gene TRBV18; 10 bases align to TRBD1. CDR3 length: 15 amino acids. CDR1 is KGHSH, CDR2 LQKENI, per germline. V dropped 6 bases and J dropped 9; count of bases not matched to a gene: 11. The CDR3: CASSVGQGPAIEQFF. CDR3 nucleotide sequence: TGTGCCAGCTCCGTGGGACAGGGGCCAGCTATTGAGCAGTTCTTC.

Comment on this clone: Other nucleotide sequences from this sample produce the same CDR3. The chain employs TRBV9 and TRBJ2-3, with a possible D match to TRBD2 (5 bases). This CDR3 region has 14 residues. Looked up from germline, CDR1 is SGDLS and CDR2 is YYNGEE. Trimming stripped 0 bases from V and 3 bases from J, with 8 bases between. Written as DNA, the CDR3 is TGTGCCAGCAGCGTAGCCGGGATAACAGATACGCAGTATTTT. As protein: CASSVAGITDTQYF.

The chain links TRBV5-4 to TRBJ2-5, with TRBD1 identical over 9 bases. CDR1 and CDR2 (germline): SGHNT, YYREEE (reference sequence). The CDR3 is 14 residues long. The J segment lost 5 bases and the V segment lost 4 bases, leaving 6 bases of the junction unmatched. CDR3 amino acids: CASSPRDREETQYF. The CDR3 DNA is TGTGCCAGCAGCCCCCGGGACAGGGAGGAGACCCAGTACTTC.

The rearrangement joins TRBV27 to TRBJ1-6, with D unclear. Germline CDR1 and CDR2: MNHEY and SMNVEV (reference sequence). The CDR3 is 13 residues long. V dropped 2 bases and J dropped 7 bases, with 6 bases sitting between them. The CDR3 nucleotides read TGTGCCAGCAGTTTAGATCGAAATTCACCCCTCCACTTT. Its translation is CASSLDRNSPLHF.